This TCR beta chain was obtained from a study of blood T cell repertoires in COVID-19. Study overall: Specimens from acute and convalescent COVID-19 originated in the United States, Italy and Spain.

Here immunoSEQ multiplex PCR was the method, and the copy in TCRdb shows in-frame clones only, minus some. The data contain around 470,000 clones, less than 95% of them singletons. Cohorts were determined from participant-reported clinical history. Symptom resolution, clearance, or two negative PCRs marked the recovered donors of Cohort 3. The clonotype originates from a man between 18 and 35 years old who had recovered from COVID-19. The sample was PBMCs or T cells enriched from blood (not recorded which).

The CDR3 sequence: CAWQGGTGLSRSNQPQHF. Written as DNA, the CDR3 is TGTGCCTGGCAAGGCGGGACAGGGCTATCACGTAGCAATCAGCCCCAGCATTTT. The chain is built from TRBV30 and TRBJ1-5, with 9 bases lining up with TRBD1. V trimming: 5 bases; J trimming: 0 bases; junction bases outside the gene matches: 14. CDR1 is GTSNPN and CDR2 is SVGIG in the germline V gene (reference sequence). The CDR3 sequence is 18 residues long.